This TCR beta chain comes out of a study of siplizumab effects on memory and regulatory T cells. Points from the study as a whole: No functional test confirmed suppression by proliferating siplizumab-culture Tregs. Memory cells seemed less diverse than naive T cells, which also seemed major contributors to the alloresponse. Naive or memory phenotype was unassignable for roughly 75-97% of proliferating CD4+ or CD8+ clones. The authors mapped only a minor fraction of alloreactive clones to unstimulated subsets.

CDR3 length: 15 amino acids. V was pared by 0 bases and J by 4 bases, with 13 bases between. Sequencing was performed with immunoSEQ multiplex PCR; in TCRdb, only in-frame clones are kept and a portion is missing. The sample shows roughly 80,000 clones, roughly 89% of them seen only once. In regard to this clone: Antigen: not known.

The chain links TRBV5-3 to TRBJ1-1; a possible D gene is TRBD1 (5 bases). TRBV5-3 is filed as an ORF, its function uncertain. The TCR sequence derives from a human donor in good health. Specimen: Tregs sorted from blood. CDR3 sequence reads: CARSLEARAGTEAFF. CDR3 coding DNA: TGTGCCAGAAGCTTGGAGGCCAGGGCGGGCACTGAAGCTTTCTTT.